The 18 T cell receptor beta chains below were found in one sample sequenced in a study of CD8 T cells in ankylosing spondylitis. General study results and limits: Roughly eight highly homologous variants made up a TCR beta motif that seemed to typify ankylosing spondylitis blood.

The antigens for these receptors are not known. TCRdb processed the 5' RACE reads anew with MiXCR; each CDR3 protein has one entry. The table shows approximately 520,000 distinct CDR3 sequences, with over 4% occurring only once. Sequencing used blood, either unsorted or a sorted T cell fraction (not recorded which). All receptors derive from a male donor with ankylosing spondylitis.

This clonotype came up many times. The chain employs TRBV6-5 and TRBJ1-5, with a possible D match to TRBD1 (5 bases). The CDR3 sequence is 15 residues long. V lost 4 bases and J 7 bases, leaving 17 bases between the germline ends. CDR1 MNHEY and CDR2 SVGAGI come from the germline V gene. The CDR3 region has the DNA TGTGCCAGCAGTTTCGCCGACAGTTCAGGGCAGCCCCAGCATTTT. Translating gives CASSFADSSGQPQHF.

This clonotype has a count of ten or more. The CDR3 DNA reads as TGTGCCAGCAGCTTACAGGGTTACACTGAAGCTTTCTTT. This gives the protein CASSLQGYTEAFF. V and J are TRBV7-2 and TRBJ1-1, with D possibly TRBD1 on 5 matching bases. The CDR3 loop spans 13 amino acids. From germline, CDR1 is SGHTA and CDR2 FQGNSA. The V gene lost 2 bases and the J gene lost 3 bases, with 7 bases spanning the gap.

This clonotype was detected ten times or more. This chain uses TRBV10-3 with TRBJ1-1, with 7 bases identical to TRBD1. With 6 bases clipped from V and 8 bases from J, the junction kept 9 bases outside the gene matches. The CDR3 has 13 amino acids. Germline values: CDR1 ENHRY, CDR2 SYGVKD. CDR3 in amino acids: CAIRTGRETEAFF. CDR3 nucleotides: TGTGCCATCAGGACAGGGAGGGAGACCGAAGCTTTCTTT.

This clonotype was seen repeatedly, ten times or more. The CDR3 loop is CASSVSHGSGGEETQYF. The CDR3 DNA is TGTGCCAGCAGCGTATCCCATGGTAGCGGGGGGGAAGAGACCCAGTACTTC. This chain connects TRBV9 to TRBJ2-5, with 11 bases aligning to TRBD2. CDR3 length equals 17 residues. Unmatched junction bases numbered 8, after V lost 1 base and J lost 3 bases. Per germline, CDR1 SGDLS and CDR2 YYNGEE. Looking up the rest from reference TRBV9 and TRBJ2-5 gives the full variable domain: DSGVTQTPKHLITATGQRVTLRCSPRSGDLSVYWYQQSLDQGLQFLIQYYNGEERAKGNILERFSAQQFPDLHSELNLSSLELGDSALYFCASSVSHGSGGEETQYFGPGTRLLVL.

This clonotype was detected many times. The rearrangement uses TRBV27 and TRBJ2-6; perhaps TRBD1 as D (6 bases). CDR3 length: 15 amino acids. The V end lost 6 bases, the J end lost 2 bases, and 11 bases lay between the germline ends. Germline V gene sequence: CDR1 MNHEY, CDR2 SMNVEV (reference sequence). CDR3 loop: CASRQYRAGANVLTF. The CDR3 nucleotides are TGTGCCAGCAGACAATACAGGGCTGGGGCCAACGTCCTGACTTTC.

This clonotype came up many times. V is TRBV7-9 and J is TRBJ1-2; 9 nucleotides line up with TRBD1. The V segment lost 6 bases and the J segment 0 bases; nucleotides outside the gene matches: 5. The CDR3 is 15 amino acids. In germline, CDR1 is SEHNR, CDR2 FQNEAQ (reference sequence). CDR3 coding DNA: TGTGCCAGCAGACGGGGACAGGGACCTAACTATGGCTACACCTTC. Translating gives CASRRGQGPNYGYTF.

This clonotype came up many times. The chain uses TRBV30 and TRBJ2-3, with TRBD2 matching over 11 bases. The J segment lost 5 bases and the V segment lost 7 bases, leaving 8 bases of the junction unmatched. The CDR3 spans 14 residues. The germline V gene encodes CDR1 GTSNPN and CDR2 SVGIG (reference sequence). Here the CDR3 reads CAFETSGVGDTQYF. Here the CDR3 DNA reads TGTGCCTTCGAGACTAGCGGGGTAGGAGATACGCAGTATTTT.

The table lists this clonotype with many counts. The chain combines TRBV14 with TRBJ1-1, with a weak D call TRBD1 (6 bases). This CDR3 is 16 amino acids long. Germline V gene data show CDR1 as SGHDN and CDR2 as FVKESK. Trimming left V 2 bases short and J 2 bases short, with 15 bases between. CDR3 amino acids: CASSQSRGQPNTEAFF. CDR3 in DNA: TGTGCCAGCAGCCAATCCAGAGGACAGCCTAACACTGAAGCTTTCTTT.

The sample holds many counts of this clonotype. V and J are TRBV28 and TRBJ2-2; maybe TRBD1 (5 bases). Germline V gene data show CDR1 as MDHEN and CDR2 as SYDVKM. The CDR3 is 14 residues long. Trimming pared 3 bases from V and 5 bases from J, leaving 10 bases between. As DNA, the CDR3 is TGTGCCAGCAGTTTCTGGACATTAACCGGGGAGCTGTTTTTT. Translated: CASSFWTLTGELFF.

This clonotype was found many times. The chain uses TRBV20-1 and TRBJ1-5; D ambiguous. The CDR3 length is 15 residues. V dropped 0 bases and J dropped 0 bases, with 9 bases sitting between them. Germline assignment: CDR1 DFQATT and CDR2 SNEGSKA (reference sequence). The CDR3 coding sequence is TGCAGTGCTAGAGACAGGAGTTATAGCAATCAGCCCCAGCATTTT. This encodes CSARDRSYSNQPQHF.

This clonotype was detected ten times or more. The V call is TRBV12-3 or TRBV12-4, the J call TRBJ2-5; TRBD2 agrees at 9 bases. With V trimmed by 2 bases and J by 4 bases, 2 bases remained unmatched. The CDR3 length is 14 residues. This CDR3 is CASSLRAGGETQYF. Written as DNA, the CDR3 is TGTGCCAGCAGTTTACGAGCGGGAGGAGAGACCCAGTACTTC.

This chain connects TRBV15 to TRBJ2-1; 12 positions agree with TRBD2. The germline CDR1 and CDR2 sequences are LNHNV and YYDKDF (reference sequence). The length of the CDR3 is 15 residues. J gave up 7 bases and V 4 bases, and 5 bases lay outside the gene matches. In DNA, the CDR3 is TGTGCCACCAGCAACCACGGACTAGCGGGGAATGAGCAGTTCTTC. Protein sequence: CATSNHGLAGNEQFF.

This clonotype was observed at least ten times. V gene TRBV12-3 or TRBV12-4 combines with J gene TRBJ1-5; D is ambiguous. Trimming removed 6 bases at V and 0 bases at J, with 3 bases between. The CDR3 loop spans 12 amino acids. CDR3 residues: CASRGSNQPQHF. Written as DNA, the CDR3 is TGTGCCAGCAGGGGTAGCAATCAGCCCCAGCATTTT.

This clonotype came up many times. This chain links TRBV4-3 with TRBJ1-1; the D is unclear. Germline V gives CDR1 LGHNA, CDR2 YSLEER. This CDR3 has 15 amino acids. V was trimmed by 0 bases and J by 2 bases, leaving 10 bases between them. This CDR3 reads CASSQDHTRNTEAFF. The CDR3 DNA reads as TGCGCCAGCAGCCAAGATCATACGAGAAACACTGAAGCTTTCTTT.

This clonotype has a count of ten or more. The chain carries TRBV4-3 and TRBJ2-3; TRBD2 aligns across 10 bases. J gave up 2 bases and V 2 bases, and 4 bases lay outside the gene matches. The germline CDR1 and CDR2 sequences are LGHNA and YSLEER. The CDR3 covers 16 residues. CDR3: CASSQRAGGATDTQYF. CDR3 DNA: TGCGCCAGCAGCCAAAGAGCGGGAGGGGCCACAGATACGCAGTATTTT.

This clonotype was seen repeatedly, ten times or more. The V and J genes are TRBV5-1 and TRBJ2-7; unclear D gene. Trimming left V 5 bases short and J 0 bases short, with 9 bases between. This CDR3 spans 13 amino acids. From germline, CDR1 is SGHRS and CDR2 YFSETQ. The CDR3: CASRHTGSYEQYF. The CDR3 coding sequence is TGCGCCAGCAGACACACGGGCTCCTACGAGCAGTACTTC.

This clonotype was counted at least ten times. V gene TRBV5-1 combines with J gene TRBJ2-1; D perhaps matches TRBD2 (5 bases). CDR3 length equals 15 residues. The V end was cut by 3 bases, the J end by 6 bases, with 16 bases between. Per the germline V gene, CDR1 is SGHRS and CDR2 is YFSETQ. The CDR3 DNA is TGCGCCAGCAGCTCCCGGGATTACCTCATCAATGAGCAGTTCTTC. As protein: CASSSRDYLINEQFF.

The J gene is TRBJ2-2, the V gene TRBV20-1; perhaps TRBD2 as D (5 bases). CDR1 and CDR2 (germline): DFQATT, SNEGSKA (reference sequence). V dropped 1 base and J dropped 0 bases, with 21 bases sitting between them. CDR3 length: 19 amino acids. As DNA, the CDR3 is TGCAGTGCTAGAGTCCAAGGTAGCGCCTTAACCCCGAACACCGGGGAGCTGTTTTTT. It encodes CSARVQGSALTPNTGELFF.